This TCR beta chain was identified in a study of early stage breast cancer tumors. Per germline, CDR1 MNHNS and CDR2 SASEGT. The CDR3 has 15 residues. Trimming pared 7 bases from V and 6 bases from J, leaving 18 bases between. Clones were read by immunoSEQ multiplex PCR, and TCRdb kept only the in-frame ones, dropping some. The data contain tens of thousands of clones, roughly 73% of them singletons. Sequencing was carried out using blood. The TCR was taken from a person in their forties with breast cancer. The rearrangement links TRBV6-1 to TRBJ2-2, with D perhaps assigned TRBD1 or TRBD2 (5 bases each). In DNA, the CDR3 is TGTGCCAGCAACCCAGTAGGGAGCAGGGCCGGGGAGCTGTTTTTT. Amino acids: CASNPVGSRAGELFF.